Here is one TCR beta chain with its context. The data were obtained in a study of T-cell reconstitution after alpha-beta-depleted transplantation in children. A TCRbeta library incorporating unique molecular identifiers was prepared. TCRdb used MiXCR to reprocess the PCR reads, holding one entry per CDR3 protein. The table lists approximately 350,000 distinct CDR3 sequences, about an eighth of them singletons. V lost 4 bases, J lost 2 bases, and 16 bases lay in between. The CDR3 consists of 15 residues. Germline loops: CDR1 SGDLS, CDR2 YYNGEE. This chain uses TRBV9 with TRBJ2-7; D remains unclear. The source was PBMCs, collected from the stem cell graft. The origin of this receptor is a human donor who donated a stem cell graft to a child with Fanconi anemia. The CDR3 is CASSPGVAATYEQYF. The CDR3 DNA follows: TGTGCCAGCAGCCCTGGGGTTGCGGCTACCTACGAGCAGTACTTC.